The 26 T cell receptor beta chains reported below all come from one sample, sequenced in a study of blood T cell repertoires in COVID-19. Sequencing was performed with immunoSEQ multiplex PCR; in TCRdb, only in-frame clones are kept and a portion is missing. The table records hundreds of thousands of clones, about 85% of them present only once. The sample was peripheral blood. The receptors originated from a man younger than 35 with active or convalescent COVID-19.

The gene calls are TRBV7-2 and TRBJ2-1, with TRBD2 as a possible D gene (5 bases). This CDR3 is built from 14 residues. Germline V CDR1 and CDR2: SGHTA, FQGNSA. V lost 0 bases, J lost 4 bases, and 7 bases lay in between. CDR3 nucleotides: TGTGCCAGCAGCTTAGCGGGAGTGTACAATGAGCAGTTCTTC. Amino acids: CASSLAGVYNEQFF.

The CDR3 sequence: CASTERYGYTF. In nucleotides, the CDR3 is TGTGCCAGCACAGAGCGTTATGGCTACACCTTC. The chain is built from TRBV6-5 and TRBJ1-2; D not resolved. V dropped 7 bases and J dropped 5 bases, with 8 bases sitting between them. CDR3 length: 11 residues. Germline V lookup: CDR1 MNHEY, CDR2 SVGAGI.

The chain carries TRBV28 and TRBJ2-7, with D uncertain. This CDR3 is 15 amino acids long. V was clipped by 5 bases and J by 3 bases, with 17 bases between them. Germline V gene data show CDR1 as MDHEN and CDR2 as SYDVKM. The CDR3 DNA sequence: TGTGCCAGCAGTCCCACATTACCCCGCAGCTACGAGCAGTACTTC. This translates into CASSPTLPRSYEQYF.

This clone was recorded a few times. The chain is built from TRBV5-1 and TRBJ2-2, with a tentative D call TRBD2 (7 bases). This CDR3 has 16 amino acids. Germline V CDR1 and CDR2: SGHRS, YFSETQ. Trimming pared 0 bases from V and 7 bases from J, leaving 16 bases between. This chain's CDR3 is CASSLDGPGGGGELFF. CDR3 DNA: TGCGCCAGCAGCTTGGACGGCCCGGGGGGCGGCGGGGAGCTGTTTTTT.

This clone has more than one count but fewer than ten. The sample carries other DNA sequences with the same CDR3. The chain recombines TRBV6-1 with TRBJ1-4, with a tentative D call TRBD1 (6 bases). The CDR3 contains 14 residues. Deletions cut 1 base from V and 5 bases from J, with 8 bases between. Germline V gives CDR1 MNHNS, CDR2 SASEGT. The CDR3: CASSEDRVNEKLFF. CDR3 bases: TGTGCCAGCAGTGAAGACAGGGTGAATGAAAAACTGTTTTTT.

Here the CDR3 DNA reads TGCAGCGTTGAAACGGGGGATGGCAATCAGCCCCAGCATTTT. This codes for CSVETGDGNQPQHF. This chain links TRBV29-1 with TRBJ1-5, with D maybe TRBD1 (5 bases). The germline V and J ends were trimmed by 2 bases and 2 bases, with 10 bases remaining between them. Looked up from germline, CDR1 is SQVTM and CDR2 is ANQGSEA. This CDR3 is 14 amino acids long.

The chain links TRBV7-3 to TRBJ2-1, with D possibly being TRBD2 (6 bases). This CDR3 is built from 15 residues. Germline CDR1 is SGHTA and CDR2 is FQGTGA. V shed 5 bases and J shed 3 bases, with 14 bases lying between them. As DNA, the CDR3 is TGTGCCAGCAGCCCCCTGGGACTTAACTACAATGAGCAGTTCTTC. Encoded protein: CASSPLGLNYNEQFF.

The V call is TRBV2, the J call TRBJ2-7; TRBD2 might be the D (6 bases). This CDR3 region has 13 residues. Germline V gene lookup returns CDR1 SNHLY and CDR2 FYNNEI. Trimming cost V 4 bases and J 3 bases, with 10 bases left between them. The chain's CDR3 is CASSVGLSYEQYF. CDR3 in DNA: TGTGCCAGCAGTGTGGGACTTAGCTACGAGCAGTACTTC.

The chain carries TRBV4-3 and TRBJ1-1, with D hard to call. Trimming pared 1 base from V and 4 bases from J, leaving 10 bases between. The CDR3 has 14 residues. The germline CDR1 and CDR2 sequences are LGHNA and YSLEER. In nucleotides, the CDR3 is TGCGCCAGCAGCCAAGGCGGCATAGGCACTGAAGCTTTCTTT. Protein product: CASSQGGIGTEAFF.

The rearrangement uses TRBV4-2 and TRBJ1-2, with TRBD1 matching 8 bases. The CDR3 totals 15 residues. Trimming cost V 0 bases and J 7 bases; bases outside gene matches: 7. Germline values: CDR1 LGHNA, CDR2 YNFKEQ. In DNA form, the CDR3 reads TGTGCCAGCAGCCAAGATGGCCAGGGGGCGGTTGGCTACACCTTC. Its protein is CASSQDGQGAVGYTF.

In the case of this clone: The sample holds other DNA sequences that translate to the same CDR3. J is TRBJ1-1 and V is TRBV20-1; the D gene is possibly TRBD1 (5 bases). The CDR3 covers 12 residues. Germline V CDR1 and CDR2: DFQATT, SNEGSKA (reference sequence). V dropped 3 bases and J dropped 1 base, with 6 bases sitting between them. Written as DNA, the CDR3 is TGCAGTGCTAGTAGGGGGAACACTGAAGCTTTCTTT. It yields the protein CSASRGNTEAFF.

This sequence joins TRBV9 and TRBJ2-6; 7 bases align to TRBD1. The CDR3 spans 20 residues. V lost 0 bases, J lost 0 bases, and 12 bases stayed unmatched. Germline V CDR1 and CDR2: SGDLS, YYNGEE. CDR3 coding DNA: TGTGCCAGCAGCGTAGGGAAAAGGGGGCCCTTTAACTCTGGGGCCAACGTCCTGACTTTC. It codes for CASSVGKRGPFNSGANVLTF.

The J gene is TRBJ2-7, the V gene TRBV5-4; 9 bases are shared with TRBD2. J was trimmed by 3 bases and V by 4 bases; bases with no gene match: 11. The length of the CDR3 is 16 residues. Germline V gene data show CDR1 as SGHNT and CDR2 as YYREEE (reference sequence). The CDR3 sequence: CASSELAGLTFYEQYF. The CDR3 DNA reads TGTGCCAGCAGCGAACTAGCGGGCCTGACTTTCTACGAGCAGTACTTC.

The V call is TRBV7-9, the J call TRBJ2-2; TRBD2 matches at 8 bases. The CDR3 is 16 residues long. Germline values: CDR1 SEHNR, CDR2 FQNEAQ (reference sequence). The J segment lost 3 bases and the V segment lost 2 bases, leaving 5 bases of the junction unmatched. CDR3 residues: CASSLLLADHTGELFF. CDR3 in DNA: TGTGCCAGCAGCTTATTACTAGCGGATCACACCGGGGAGCTGTTTTTT. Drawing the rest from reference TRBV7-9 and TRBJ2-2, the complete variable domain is DTGVSQNPRHKITKRGQNVTFRCDPISEHNRLYWYRQTLGQGPEFLTYFQNEAQLEKSRLLSDRFSAERPKGSFSTLEIQRTEQGDSAMYLCASSLLLADHTGELFFGEGSRLTVL.

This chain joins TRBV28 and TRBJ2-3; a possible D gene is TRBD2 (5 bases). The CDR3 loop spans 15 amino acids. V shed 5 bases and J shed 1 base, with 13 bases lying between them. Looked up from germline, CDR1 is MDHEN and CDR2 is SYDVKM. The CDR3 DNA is TGTGCCAGCAGTACTAGGACCCTTGGCACAGATACGCAGTATTTT. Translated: CASSTRTLGTDTQYF.

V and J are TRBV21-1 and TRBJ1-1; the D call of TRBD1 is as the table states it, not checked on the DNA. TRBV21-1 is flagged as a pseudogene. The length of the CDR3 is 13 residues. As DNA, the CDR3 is TGTGCCAGCAGCAAGGACAGGGAACCCGGGGCTTTCTTT. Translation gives CASSKDREPGAFF.

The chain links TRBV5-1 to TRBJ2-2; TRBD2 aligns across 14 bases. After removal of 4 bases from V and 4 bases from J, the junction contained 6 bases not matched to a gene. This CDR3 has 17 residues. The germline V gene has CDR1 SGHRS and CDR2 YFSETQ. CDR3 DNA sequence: TGCGCCAGCAGCCAGGGACTAGCGGGAGTCGGCACCGGGGAGCTGTTTTTT. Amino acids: CASSQGLAGVGTGELFF.

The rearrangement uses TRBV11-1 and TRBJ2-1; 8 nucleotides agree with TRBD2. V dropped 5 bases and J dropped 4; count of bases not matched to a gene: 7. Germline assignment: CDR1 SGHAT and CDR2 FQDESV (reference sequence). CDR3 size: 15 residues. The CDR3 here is CASSPGASGYNEQFF. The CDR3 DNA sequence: TGTGCCAGCAGCCCAGGGGCTAGCGGGTACAATGAGCAGTTCTTC.

CDR3 in DNA: TGTGCCAGCAGCTTGACGGGAGGAAGCACAGATACGCAGTATTTT. It codes for CASSLTGGSTDTQYF. V usage is TRBV5-4 and J usage is TRBJ2-3; 7 nucleotides match TRBD2. Germline CDR1 reads SGHNT; CDR2 reads YYREEE (reference sequence). With V trimmed by 1 base and J by 0 bases, 2 bases remained unmatched. The CDR3 loop spans 15 amino acids.

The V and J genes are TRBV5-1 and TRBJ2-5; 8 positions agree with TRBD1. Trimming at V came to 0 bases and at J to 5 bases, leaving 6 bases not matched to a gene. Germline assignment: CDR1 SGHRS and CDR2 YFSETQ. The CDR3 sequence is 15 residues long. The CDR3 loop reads CASSLAQGASETQYF. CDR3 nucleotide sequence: TGCGCCAGCAGCTTGGCTCAGGGGGCATCGGAGACCCAGTACTTC.

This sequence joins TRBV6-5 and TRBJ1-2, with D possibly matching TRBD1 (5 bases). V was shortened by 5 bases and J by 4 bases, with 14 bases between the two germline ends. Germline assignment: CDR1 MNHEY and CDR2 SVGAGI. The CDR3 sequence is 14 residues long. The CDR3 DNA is TGTGCCAGCAGTCGTCCGGGACTCAGCTATGGCTACACCTTC. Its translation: CASSRPGLSYGYTF.

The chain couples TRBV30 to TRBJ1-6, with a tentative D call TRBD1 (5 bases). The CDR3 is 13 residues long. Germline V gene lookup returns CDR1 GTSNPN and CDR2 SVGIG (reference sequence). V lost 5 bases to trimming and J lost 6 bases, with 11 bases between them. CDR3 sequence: CAWVRESNSPLHF. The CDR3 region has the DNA TGTGCCTGGGTCAGGGAATCTAATTCACCCCTCCACTTT.

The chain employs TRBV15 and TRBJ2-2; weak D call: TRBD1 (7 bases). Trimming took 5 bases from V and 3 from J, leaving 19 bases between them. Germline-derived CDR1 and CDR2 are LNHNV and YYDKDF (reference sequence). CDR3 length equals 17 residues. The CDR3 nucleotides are TGTGCCACCAGCCGTTCCTCAGGGGGACTCTACACCGGGGAGCTGTTTTTT. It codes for CATSRSSGGLYTGELFF.

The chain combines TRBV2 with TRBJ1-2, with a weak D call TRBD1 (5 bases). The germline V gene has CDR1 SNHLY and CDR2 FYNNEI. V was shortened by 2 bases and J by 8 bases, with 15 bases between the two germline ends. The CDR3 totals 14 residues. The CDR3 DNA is TGTGCCAGCAGTGAAAATACAGGTTATGGCGGCTACACCTTC. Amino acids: CASSENTGYGGYTF.

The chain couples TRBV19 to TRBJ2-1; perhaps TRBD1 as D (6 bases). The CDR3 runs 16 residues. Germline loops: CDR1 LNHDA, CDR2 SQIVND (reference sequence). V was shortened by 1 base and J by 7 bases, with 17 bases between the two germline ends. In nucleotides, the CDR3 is TGTGCCAGTAGTATAGCCGCGAAACAGGGTCAGAATGAGCAGTTCTTC. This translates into CASSIAAKQGQNEQFF.

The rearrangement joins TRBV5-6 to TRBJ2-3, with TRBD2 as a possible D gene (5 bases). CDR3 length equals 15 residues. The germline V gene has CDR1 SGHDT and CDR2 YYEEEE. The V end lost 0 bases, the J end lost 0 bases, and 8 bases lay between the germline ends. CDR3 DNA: TGTGCCAGCAGCTTGGGGGGAGCCAGCACAGATACGCAGTATTTT. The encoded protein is CASSLGGASTDTQYF.